The clone carrying this TCR beta chain showed up just a few times. Its antigen is not known. The entry originates in a study of beta chain features in type 1 diabetes. Overall study results and limits: A moderate, significant TCRB CDR3 shortening appeared in type 1 diabetes across four CD4+ subsets.

CDR1 LNHDA and CDR2 SQIVND come from the germline V gene (reference sequence). This CDR3 is 12 amino acids long. The V gene lost 10 bases and the J gene lost 3 bases, with 12 bases spanning the gap. cDNA synthesis used the whole RNA isolate, giving expressed TCRB sequences. Naive, central memory and regulatory T cell samples averaged about 3.6 million immunoSEQ reads each. Generated by immunoSEQ multiplex PCR, the TCRdb table keeps only in-frame clones and is missing some. The sample consists of about 740,000 clones, 13% of them appearing once. Sample: naive CD4+ T cells from blood. The origin of this receptor is a man between 18 and 29 years old with type 1 diabetes. The chain recombines TRBV19 with TRBJ1-2; D call uncertain. The CDR3 reads CATSLLDYGYTF. CDR3 bases: TGTGCCACTAGCCTATTGGACTATGGCTACACCTTC. Complete variable domain (other parts from reference TRBV19 and TRBJ1-2): DGGITQSPKYLFRKEGQNVTLSCEQNLNHDAMYWYRQDPGQGLRLIYYSQIVNDFQKGDIAEGYSVSREKKESFPLTVTSAQKNPTAFYLCATSLLDYGYTFGSGTRLTVV.